What follows is one T cell receptor beta chain and its context. Its specificity is unknown. These data are taken from a study of cytomegalovirus exposure and HLA in healthy donors. The junction had 6 bases not matched to a gene; V was cut back by 6 bases and J by 4 bases. CDR1 and CDR2 (germline): SGHNT, YYREEE (reference sequence). The CDR3 runs 14 residues. Study results and caveats: The study designated over 150 TCR beta chains cytomegalovirus-associated.

Clones were read by immunoSEQ multiplex PCR, and TCRdb kept only the in-frame ones, dropping some. The table lists 130,000 or so clones, over 85% of them singletons, with around 3.5% in the top ten. The sequencing sample was made of PBMCs. The chain has TRBV5-4 and TRBJ2-1, with 8 bases matching TRBD2. The clonotype was recovered from a man aged 25-45 years in good health and CMV-seronegative. The CDR3 DNA sequence: TGTGCCAGCACCCCCATAGCGGGGTACAATGAGCAGTTCTTC. As protein: CASTPIAGYNEQFF.